The present T cell receptor beta chain was sequenced within a study of blood T cell repertoires in COVID-19. Overall study context: From T cells, B-cell-depleted T cells, or PBMCs came the material, which was cDNA or gDNA.

Data came from immunoSEQ multiplex PCR; TCRdb stores just in-frame clones and leaves some out. Among a few hundred thousand clones listed, around 90% were seen once. Recruits, aged about 18 to 95 years, lived in 20 to 30 US areas. This clone appeared a single time. The V end was cut by 4 bases, the J end by 1 base, with 7 bases between. This CDR3 spans 13 amino acids. Per the germline V gene, CDR1 is SGHVS and CDR2 is FQNEAQ. What was sequenced was PBMCs or T cells enriched from blood (not recorded which). The receptor comes from a man aged 30 to 45 who had been exposed to COVID-19. V gene TRBV7-8 combines with J gene TRBJ1-2; perhaps TRBD1 as D (5 bases). The CDR3 sequence is CASSSTVNYGYTF. The DNA for the CDR3 is TGTGCCAGCAGCTCGACAGTTAACTATGGCTACACCTTC.